Described below is a single T cell receptor beta chain sequence and its context. Profiled with immunoSEQ multiplex PCR; TCRdb holds only in-frame clones, not every one. The sample lists tens of thousands of clones, 75% to 85% occurring once. CDR3 size: 15 residues. Trimming removed 4 bases from V and 3 bases from J; junction bases left unmatched: 8. Germline V lookup: CDR1 SGHAT, CDR2 FQNNGV. The sample is drawn from a study of PD-1 blockade in mismatch repair-deficient tumors. All patients were mismatch repair deficient, assessed by either PCR or immunohistochemistry. Here the sequenced sample was peripheral blood, taken 12 weeks after starting pembrolizumab. The clonotype comes from an adult with mismatch repair-deficient cancer. The rearrangement links TRBV11-2 to TRBJ2-7, with TRBD1 identical over 8 bases. CDR3 loop: CASSSGTGIFYEQYF. The CDR3 region has the DNA TGTGCCAGCAGCTCCGGGACAGGCATTTTCTACGAGCAGTACTTC.